These 5 T cell receptor beta chains originate from one sample sequenced in a study of shared clonotypes between healthy human individuals. Data came from immunoSEQ multiplex PCR; TCRdb stores just in-frame clones and leaves some out. The repertoire has some 1 million clones, about 75% of them found once; the top ten carry approximately 1.5%. Source material: memory CD4+ T cells sorted from blood. Indicated subset: CD45RA-negative fraction. The receptor set was obtained from a man between 18 and 35 years old in good health.

The chain couples TRBV7-9 to TRBJ1-6; maybe TRBD1 (5 bases). The V gene lost 6 bases and the J gene lost 10 bases, with 10 bases spanning the gap. From germline, CDR1 is SEHNR and CDR2 FQNEAQ (reference sequence). CDR3 length: 12 residues. Written as DNA, the CDR3 is TGTGCCAGCAGTCAGGGTAACTCACCCCTCCACTTT. Translation gives CASSQGNSPLHF.

This clone appeared once. Other DNA sequences in the same sample also yield this CDR3. The V gene is TRBV19, the J gene TRBJ2-7, with 12 bases lining up with TRBD2. This CDR3 has 14 amino acids. Germline CDR1 LNHDA, CDR2 SQIVND (reference sequence). With 3 bases clipped from V and 4 bases from J, the junction kept 1 base outside the gene matches. The CDR3 nucleotides read TGTGCCAGTAGTATCGGGACTAGCGGGTACGAGCAGTACTTC. It specifies CASSIGTSGYEQYF.

With regard to this clone: This sample also contains other DNA sequences that code for the same CDR3. The chain is built from TRBV20-1 and TRBJ2-7; weak D call: TRBD2 (5 bases). The V and J ends lost 3 bases and 3 bases respectively, with 6 bases between them. The germline V gene has CDR1 DFQATT and CDR2 SNEGSKA (reference sequence). The CDR3 is made up of 11 amino acids. The CDR3 reads CSARRDYEQYF. For the CDR3, the DNA is TGCAGTGCTAGGAGGGACTACGAGCAGTACTTC.

This sequence joins TRBV6-1 and TRBJ2-7; 10 bases map to TRBD1. V lost 1 base to trimming and J lost 6 bases; unmatched junction nucleotides: 3. Germline V lookup: CDR1 MNHNS, CDR2 SASEGT. This CDR3 comprises 14 residues. The chain's CDR3 is CASSEVGTGVEQYF. Written as DNA, the CDR3 is TGTGCCAGCAGTGAAGTAGGGACAGGGGTCGAGCAGTACTTC.

In this sample, this clone turned up a few times. V and J are TRBV19 and TRBJ1-5; D gene unclear. The V and J ends lost 6 bases and 7 bases respectively, with 16 bases between them. Germline-derived CDR1 and CDR2 are LNHDA and SQIVND (reference sequence). There are 14 residues in the CDR3. CDR3 residues: CASSQTRTAQPQHF. The CDR3 DNA sequence: TGTGCCAGTAGCCAAACCCGGACGGCACAGCCCCAGCATTTT. Full variable domain (missing parts from reference TRBV19 and TRBJ1-5): DGGITQSPKYLFRKEGQNVTLSCEQNLNHDAMYWYRQDPGQGLRLIYYSQIVNDFQKGDIAEGYSVSREKKESFPLTVTSAQKNPTAFYLCASSQTRTAQPQHFGDGTRLSIL.